This TCR beta chain was recorded in a study of blood T cell repertoires in COVID-19. V shed 2 bases and J 6 bases; nucleotides not matched to a gene: 4. The length of the CDR3 is 15 residues. The germline V gene encodes CDR1 LNHDA and CDR2 SQIVND (reference sequence). Original processing methods: Estimation of nucleated cell counts was performed using reference gene primer amplification. Sequencing was performed with immunoSEQ multiplex PCR; in TCRdb, only in-frame clones are kept and a portion is missing. The DNA gave D and trimming, while V, J and clone size come from that table. The sample shows some 250,000 clones, 80% to 90% of them seen only once. All enrollees were about 18 to 100 years old and from 20 to 30 US areas. In Cohort 3, a recovered donor had either two negative PCRs, clearance, or symptom resolution.

The receptor's source is a woman aged 45-60 years who had recovered from COVID-19. V gene TRBV19 combines with J gene TRBJ1-6; 7 bases fit TRBD1. What was sequenced was PBMCs or T cells enriched from blood (not recorded which). The CDR3 protein is CASSIQGTVNSPLHF. Written as DNA, the CDR3 is TGTGCCAGTAGTATACAAGGGACAGTTAATTCACCCCTCCACTTT.